This paragraph covers one TCR beta chain sequence. How the authors handled the data: Amplified reference gene primers provided the basis for estimating nucleated cell counts. Some clones are missing from TCRdb's copy, which holds only in-frame ones; the method was immunoSEQ multiplex PCR. The V and J calls and clone size come from that table; D and trimming were worked out from the DNA. This table has about 310,000 clones, about nine tenths appearing once. The data belong to a study of blood T cell repertoires in COVID-19. The overall study: COVID-19 samples, acute and convalescent, were from the United States, Italy and Spain. T cells, B-cell-depleted T cells, or PBMCs provided the cDNA or gDNA that served as material.

Two negative PCRs, clearance, or symptom resolution were required of recovered Cohort 3 donors. Sample: PBMCs or T cells enriched from blood (not recorded which). The clonotype was recovered from a woman in her thirties or forties who had recovered from COVID-19.

DNA of the CDR3: TGTGCCATCAGTGATGTTATGACTAGCTATGAGCAGTTCTTC. It translates to CAISDVMTSYEQFF. This chain links TRBV10-3 with TRBJ2-1; 7 bases are a match to TRBD2. The germline V gene encodes CDR1 ENHRY and CDR2 SYGVKD. V gave up 3 bases and J gave up 8 bases; unmatched junction bases: 7. The CDR3 has 14 residues.